This entry concerns a single T cell receptor beta chain. Researchers made TCR beta libraries by using iRepertoire HTBI primers and running Arm-PCR on CDR3 regions. One entry per CDR3 protein, called by TCRdb with MiXCR from the multiplex PCR reads. This repertoire shows a few hundred thousand distinct CDR3 sequences, about 13% found once; its top ten account for about 9.1%. These data originate in a study of regulatory T cells in long-lasting Graves disease. V lost 3 bases and J 4 bases, leaving 5 bases between the germline ends. The CDR3 consists of 12 residues. From germline, CDR1 is SGHTA and CDR2 FQGNSA. Sample time point: newly diagnosed GD, antithyroid drugs for less than 3 months. After RNA was extracted from PBMCs, the TCR library was made from it. The data also belong to a second study, concerning T cells in Graves' hyperthyroidism and ophthalmopathy.

The chain recombines TRBV7-2 with TRBJ2-3; D is ambiguous. Sequencing used peripheral blood mononuclear cells (PBMCs), obtained at new diagnosis, from a patient treated with antithyroid drugs. This receptor was taken from a man aged 25 to 45 with Graves disease. Here the CDR3 DNA reads TGTGCCAGCAGCTTTATCGCAGATACGCAGTATTTT. Translated, it gives CASSFIADTQYF.